The clone carrying this TCR beta chain was counted between two and nine times. Its antigen is unknown. This record comes from a study of cytomegalovirus exposure and HLA in healthy donors. General study results and limits: Specific recognition of CMV antigens was confirmed in vitro for three chains (all CMV-associated). The dataset shows that most TCR sequences were rare, while some public TCRs occurred in many donors. Reported findings show TCR beta sequences accurately forecast HLA-A and HLA-B alleles in most subjects. A later analysis showed that HLA-associated TCR beta chains had undergone more clonal expansion than equally common others.

This CDR3 contains 13 residues. Deletions cut 0 bases from V and 6 bases from J, with 11 bases between. Germline CDR1 and CDR2: GTSNPN and SVGIG (reference sequence). PCR used 60 Vbeta primers and 13 Jbeta primers. Some clones are missing from TCRdb's copy, which holds only in-frame ones; the method was immunoSEQ multiplex PCR. The sample lists about 220,000 clones, 75% to 90% occurring once. The rearrangement uses TRBV30 and TRBJ1-1; perhaps TRBD1 as D (5 bases). This receptor was identified in a boy between 2 and 10 years old in good health and CMV-seronegative. Input material: PBMCs. The CDR3 nucleotides read TGTGCCTGGAGTGTGGGAGGGGAGTCTGAAGCTTTCTTT. Translated: CAWSVGGESEAFF. Full variable domain (rest looked up from reference TRBV30 and TRBJ1-1): SQTIHQWPATLVQPVGSPLSLECTVEGTSNPNLYWYRQAAGRGLQLLFYSVGIGQISSEVPQNLSASRPQDRQFILSSKKLLLSDSGFYLCAWSVGGESEAFFGQGTRLTVV.